This TCR beta chain is from a study of shared clonotypes between healthy human individuals. Profiling relied on immunoSEQ multiplex PCR, and the TCRdb table lists in-frame clones only, not all of them. This table holds about 2.3 million clones, less than 95% found once. Germline CDR1 reads MNHNS; CDR2 reads SASEGT. The CDR3 has 15 residues. Trimming cost V 6 bases and J 6 bases, with 18 bases left between them. Worth noting for this clone: Its matching antigen is unknown.

The study's findings and limits: Among the subsets, naive ones generally showed larger estimated richness than memory ones. A handful of donors shared about 5% of their naive CD4 clonotypes.

V usage is TRBV6-1 and J usage is TRBJ1-5, with TRBD1 as a possible D gene (5 bases). Material: naive CD4+ T cells from PBMCs. Specified subset: CD45RA+ positively selected. This clonotype was obtained from a man aged 18 to 35 in good health. Some clones in this sample may be carry-over from other donors' samples. The CDR3 DNA is TGTGCCAGCAGGGAATGGGGGGGACCCCCTCAGCCCCAGCATTTT. It is translated as CASREWGGPPQPQHF.